The clone carrying this T cell receptor (beta chain) was observed a few times. As to time point: newly diagnosed GD, antithyroid drugs for less than 3 months. The TCR library was prepared using RNA isolated from PBMCs. These data are taken from a study of regulatory T cells in long-lasting Graves disease. Researchers made TCR beta libraries by using iRepertoire HTBI primers and running Arm-PCR on CDR3 regions. In TCRdb, the multiplex PCR reads were re-called with MiXCR into one record per CDR3 protein. Found here are about 360,000 distinct CDR3 sequences, around 16% of them singletons; the top ten hold 20% to 25%. Germline V gene data show CDR1 as SEHNR and CDR2 as FQNEAQ (reference sequence). With 1 base clipped from V and 5 bases from J, the junction kept 2 bases outside the gene matches. The CDR3 extends over 15 amino acids. These same records also appear under a second study, on T cells in Graves' hyperthyroidism and ophthalmopathy.

This clonotype originated in a woman under 30 with Graves disease. Here the sequenced sample was peripheral blood mononuclear cells (PBMCs), taken at new diagnosis, from a patient treated with antithyroid drugs. The chain links TRBV7-9 to TRBJ1-2; 12 bases map to TRBD1. The DNA of the CDR3 is TGTGCCAGCAGCTTAGGGGGACAGGGGGCGTATGGCTACACCTTC. Its protein product is CASSLGGQGAYGYTF.